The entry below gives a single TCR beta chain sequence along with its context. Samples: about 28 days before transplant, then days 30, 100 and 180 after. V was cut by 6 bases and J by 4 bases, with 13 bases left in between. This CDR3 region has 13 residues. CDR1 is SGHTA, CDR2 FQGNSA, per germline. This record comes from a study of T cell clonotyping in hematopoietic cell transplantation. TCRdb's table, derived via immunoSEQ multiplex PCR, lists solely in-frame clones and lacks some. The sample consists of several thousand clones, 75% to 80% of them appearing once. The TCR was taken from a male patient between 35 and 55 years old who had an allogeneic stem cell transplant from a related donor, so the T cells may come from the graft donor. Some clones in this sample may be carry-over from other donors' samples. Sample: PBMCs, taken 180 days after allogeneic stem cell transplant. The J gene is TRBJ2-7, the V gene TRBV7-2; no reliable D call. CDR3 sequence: CASSLYKKYEQYF. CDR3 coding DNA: TGTGCCAGCAGTCTATACAAAAAATACGAGCAGTACTTC.